This TCR beta chain was documented in a study of cytomegalovirus exposure and HLA in healthy donors. A multiplex PCR was run with 60 Vbeta primers and 13 Jbeta primers. TCRdb keeps only in-frame clones here, not all; method: immunoSEQ multiplex PCR. This table has roughly 150,000 clones, 75% to 90% appearing once. Trimming took 4 bases from V and 3 from J; bases not matched to a gene: 2. Germline CDR1 reads LGHNA; CDR2 reads YNFKEQ. The CDR3 spans 15 residues. The chain employs TRBV4-2 and TRBJ2-7; 14 bases map to TRBD2. This TCR came from a girl aged 2-10 years in good health and CMV-seropositive. Specimen: PBMCs. CDR3 in amino acids: CASSPGLAGGYEQYF. The CDR3 nucleotides are TGTGCCAGCAGCCCCGGACTAGCGGGAGGCTACGAGCAGTACTTC.